This TCR beta chain was recovered during a study of blood T cell repertoires in COVID-19. Sequencing was performed with immunoSEQ multiplex PCR; in TCRdb, only in-frame clones are kept and a portion is missing. The table shows about 33,000 clones, with approximately 85% occurring only once. V shed 0 bases and J 2 bases; nucleotides not matched to a gene: 2. The germline CDR1 and CDR2 sequences are SGHAT and FQNNGV. CDR3 length: 15 amino acids. This chain links TRBV11-2 with TRBJ2-7; 9 bases match TRBD2. The receptor comes from an older man with active COVID-19. Specimen: peripheral blood. The CDR3 sequence: CASSLDVAGAYEQYF. CDR3 nucleotide sequence: TGTGCCAGCAGCTTAGATGTAGCGGGGGCCTACGAGCAGTACTTC.